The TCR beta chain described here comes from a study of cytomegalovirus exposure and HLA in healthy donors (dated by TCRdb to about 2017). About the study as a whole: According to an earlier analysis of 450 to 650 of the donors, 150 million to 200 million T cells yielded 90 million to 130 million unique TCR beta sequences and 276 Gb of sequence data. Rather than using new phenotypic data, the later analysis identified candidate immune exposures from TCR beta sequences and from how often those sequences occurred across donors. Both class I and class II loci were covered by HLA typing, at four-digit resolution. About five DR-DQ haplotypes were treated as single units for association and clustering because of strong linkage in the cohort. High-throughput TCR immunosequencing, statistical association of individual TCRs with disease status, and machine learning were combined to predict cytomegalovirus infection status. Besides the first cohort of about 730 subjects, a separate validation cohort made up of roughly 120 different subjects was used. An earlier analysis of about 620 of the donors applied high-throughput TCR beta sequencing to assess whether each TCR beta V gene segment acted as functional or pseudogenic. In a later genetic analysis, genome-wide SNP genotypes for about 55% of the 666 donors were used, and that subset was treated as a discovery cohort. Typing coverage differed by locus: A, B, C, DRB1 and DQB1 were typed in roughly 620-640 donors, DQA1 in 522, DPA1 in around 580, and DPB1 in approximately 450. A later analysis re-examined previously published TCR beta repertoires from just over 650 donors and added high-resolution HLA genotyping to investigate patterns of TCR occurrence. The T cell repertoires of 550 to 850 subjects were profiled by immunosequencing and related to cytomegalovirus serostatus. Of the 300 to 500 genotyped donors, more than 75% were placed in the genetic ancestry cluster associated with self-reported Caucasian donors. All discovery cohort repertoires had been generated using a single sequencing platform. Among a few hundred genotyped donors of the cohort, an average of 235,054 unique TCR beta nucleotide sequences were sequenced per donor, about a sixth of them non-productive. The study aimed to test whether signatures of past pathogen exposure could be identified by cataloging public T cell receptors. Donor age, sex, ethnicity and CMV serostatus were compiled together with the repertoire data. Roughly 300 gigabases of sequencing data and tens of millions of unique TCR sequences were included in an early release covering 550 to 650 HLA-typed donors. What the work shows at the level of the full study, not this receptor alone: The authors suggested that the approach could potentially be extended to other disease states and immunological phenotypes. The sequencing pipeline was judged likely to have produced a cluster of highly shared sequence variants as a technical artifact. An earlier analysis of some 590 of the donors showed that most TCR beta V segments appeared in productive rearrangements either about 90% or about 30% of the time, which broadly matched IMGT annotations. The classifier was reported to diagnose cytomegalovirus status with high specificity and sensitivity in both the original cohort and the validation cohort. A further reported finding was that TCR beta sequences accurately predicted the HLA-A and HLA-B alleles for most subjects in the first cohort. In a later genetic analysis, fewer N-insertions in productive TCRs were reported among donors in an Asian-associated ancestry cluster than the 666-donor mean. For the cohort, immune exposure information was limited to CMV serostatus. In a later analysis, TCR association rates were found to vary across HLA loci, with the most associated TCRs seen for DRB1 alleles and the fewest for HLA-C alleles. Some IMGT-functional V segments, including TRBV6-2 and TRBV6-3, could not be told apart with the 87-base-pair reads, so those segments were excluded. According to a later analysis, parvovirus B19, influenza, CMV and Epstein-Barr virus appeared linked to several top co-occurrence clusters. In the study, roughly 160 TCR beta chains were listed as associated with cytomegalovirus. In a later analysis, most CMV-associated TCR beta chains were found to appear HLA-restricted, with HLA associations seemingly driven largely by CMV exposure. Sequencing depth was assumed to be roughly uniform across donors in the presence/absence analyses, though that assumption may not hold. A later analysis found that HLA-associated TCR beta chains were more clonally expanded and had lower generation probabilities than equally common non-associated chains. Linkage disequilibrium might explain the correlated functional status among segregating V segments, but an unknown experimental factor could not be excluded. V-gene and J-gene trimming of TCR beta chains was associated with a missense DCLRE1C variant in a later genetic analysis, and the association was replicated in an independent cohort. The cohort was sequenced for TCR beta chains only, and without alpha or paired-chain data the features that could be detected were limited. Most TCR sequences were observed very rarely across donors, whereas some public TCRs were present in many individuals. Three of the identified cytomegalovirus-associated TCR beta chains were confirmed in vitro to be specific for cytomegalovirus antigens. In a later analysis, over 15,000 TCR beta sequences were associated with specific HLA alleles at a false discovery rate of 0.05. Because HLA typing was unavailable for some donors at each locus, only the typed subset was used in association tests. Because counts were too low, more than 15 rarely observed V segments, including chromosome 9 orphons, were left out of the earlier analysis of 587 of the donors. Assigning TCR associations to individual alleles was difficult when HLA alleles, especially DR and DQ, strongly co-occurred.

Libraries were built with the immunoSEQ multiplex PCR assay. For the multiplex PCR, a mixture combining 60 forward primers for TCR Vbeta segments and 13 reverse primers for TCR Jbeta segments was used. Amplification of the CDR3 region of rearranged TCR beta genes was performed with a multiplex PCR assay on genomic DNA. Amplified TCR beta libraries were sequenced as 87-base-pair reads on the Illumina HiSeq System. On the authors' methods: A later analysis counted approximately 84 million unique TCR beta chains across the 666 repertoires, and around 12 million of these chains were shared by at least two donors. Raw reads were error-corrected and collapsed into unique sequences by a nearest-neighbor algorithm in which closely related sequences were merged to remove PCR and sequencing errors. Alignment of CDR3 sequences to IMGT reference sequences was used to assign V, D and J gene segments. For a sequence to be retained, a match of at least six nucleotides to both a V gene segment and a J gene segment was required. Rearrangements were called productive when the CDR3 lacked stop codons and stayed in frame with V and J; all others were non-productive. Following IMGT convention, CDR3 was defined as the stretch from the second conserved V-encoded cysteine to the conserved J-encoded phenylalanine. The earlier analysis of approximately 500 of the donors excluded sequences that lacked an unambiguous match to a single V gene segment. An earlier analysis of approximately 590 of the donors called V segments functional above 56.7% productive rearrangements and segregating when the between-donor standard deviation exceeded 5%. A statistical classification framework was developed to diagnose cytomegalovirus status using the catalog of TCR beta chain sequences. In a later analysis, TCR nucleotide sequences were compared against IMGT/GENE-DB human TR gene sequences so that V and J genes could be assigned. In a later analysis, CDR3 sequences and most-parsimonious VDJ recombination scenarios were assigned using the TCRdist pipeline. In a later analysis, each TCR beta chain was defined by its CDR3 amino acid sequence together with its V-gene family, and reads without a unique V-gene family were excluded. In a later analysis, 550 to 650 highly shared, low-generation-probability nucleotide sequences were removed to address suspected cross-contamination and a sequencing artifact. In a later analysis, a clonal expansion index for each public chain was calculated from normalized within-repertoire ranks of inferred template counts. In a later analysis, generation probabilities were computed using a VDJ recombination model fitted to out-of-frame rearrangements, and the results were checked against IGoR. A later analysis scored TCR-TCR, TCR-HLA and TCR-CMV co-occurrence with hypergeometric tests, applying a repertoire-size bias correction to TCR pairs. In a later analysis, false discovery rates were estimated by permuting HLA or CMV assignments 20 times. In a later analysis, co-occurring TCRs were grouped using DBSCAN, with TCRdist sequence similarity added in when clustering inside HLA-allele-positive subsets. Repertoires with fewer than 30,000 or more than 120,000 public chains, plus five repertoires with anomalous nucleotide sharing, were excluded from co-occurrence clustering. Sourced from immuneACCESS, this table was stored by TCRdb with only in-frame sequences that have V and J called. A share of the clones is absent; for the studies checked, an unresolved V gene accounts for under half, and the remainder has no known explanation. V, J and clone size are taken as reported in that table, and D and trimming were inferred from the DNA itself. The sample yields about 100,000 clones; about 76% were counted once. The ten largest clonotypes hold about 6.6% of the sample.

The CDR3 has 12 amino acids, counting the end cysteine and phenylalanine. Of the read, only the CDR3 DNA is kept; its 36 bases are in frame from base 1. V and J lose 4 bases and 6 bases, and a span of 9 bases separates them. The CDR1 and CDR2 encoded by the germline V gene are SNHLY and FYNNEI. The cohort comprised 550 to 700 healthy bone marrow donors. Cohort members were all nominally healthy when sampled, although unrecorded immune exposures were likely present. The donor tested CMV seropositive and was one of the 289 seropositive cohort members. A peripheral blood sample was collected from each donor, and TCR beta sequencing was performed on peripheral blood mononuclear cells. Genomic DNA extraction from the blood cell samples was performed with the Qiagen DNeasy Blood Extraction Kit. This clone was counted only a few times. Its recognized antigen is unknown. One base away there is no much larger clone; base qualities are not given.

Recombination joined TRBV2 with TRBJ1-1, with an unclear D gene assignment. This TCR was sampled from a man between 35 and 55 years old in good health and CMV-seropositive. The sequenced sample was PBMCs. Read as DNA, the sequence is TGTGCCAGCAGTGTTGCTGAGGCTGAAGCTTTCTTT. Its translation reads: CASSVAEAEAFF.